Following are 20 T cell receptor beta chains from one sample sequenced in a study of blood T cell repertoires in COVID-19 (dated by TCRdb to 2018 to 2021). The receptor library was made with the immunoSEQ multiplex PCR assay. Held by TCRdb, this immuneACCESS table contains in-frame sequences only and omits some clones. Under half of the omission traces to an unresolved V gene where checked; the cause of the rest is unknown. The sample table holds 290,000 or so clones, of which 90% to 95% were seen once. The top ten clones comprise 2% to 2.5% of the sample. Sequencing was performed on peripheral blood. All receptors derive from a woman in her twenties or thirties with COVID-19, enrolled during active disease.

The V and J genes are TRBV5-5 and TRBJ2-3; 8 bases line up with TRBD2. Trimming took 0 bases from V and 1 from J; bases not matched to a gene: 4. This CDR3 is built from 16 residues. CDR1 is SGHKS, CDR2 YYEKEE, per germline (reference sequence). Here the CDR3 DNA reads TGTGCCAGCAGCTTGGCCTCGACTAGCGGCACAGATACGCAGTATTTT. Its protein product is CASSLASTSGTDTQYF.

This clone is a singleton in its sample. The J gene is TRBJ2-2, the V gene TRBV7-2, with TRBD1 identical over 9 bases. With V trimmed by 8 bases and J by 6 bases, 16 bases remained unmatched. This CDR3 is 17 amino acids long. Germline V gene lookup returns CDR1 SGHTA and CDR2 FQGNSA. The CDR3 nucleotides read TGTGCCAGCTCCTCCTCGTGGGGACAGGGAGTCCCCGGGGAGCTGTTTTTT. It codes for CASSSSWGQGVPGELFF.

This chain connects TRBV4-1 to TRBJ1-2, with D maybe TRBD1 (6 bases). V lost 3 bases and J 2 bases, leaving 13 bases between the germline ends. The germline V gene encodes CDR1 MGHRA and CDR2 YSYEKL. The CDR3 is 15 residues long. CDR3 coding DNA: TGCGCCAGCAGCCACGGACAGCAGGCGAACTATGGCTACACCTTC. Residues: CASSHGQQANYGYTF.

In this sample, this clone turned up once. The chain is built from TRBV3-1 (or the pseudogene TRBV3-2) and TRBJ2-2; D may be TRBD1 (6 bases). The CDR3 sequence is 14 residues long. Germline loops: CDR1 LGHDT, CDR2 YNNKEL (reference sequence). The V gene lost 8 bases and the J gene lost 6 bases, with 16 bases spanning the gap. The CDR3 sequence: CASCLTGGSGELFF. Written as DNA, the CDR3 is TGTGCCAGCTGCCTGACAGGCGGGTCCGGGGAGCTGTTTTTT.

The chain uses TRBV25-1 and TRBJ2-7, with TRBD2 as a possible D gene (6 bases). V gave up 1 base and J gave up 2 bases, with 18 bases separating them. This CDR3 spans 17 amino acids. The germline V gene has CDR1 MGHDK and CDR2 SYGVNS. As DNA, the CDR3 is TGTGCCAGCAGTGAATCCCCCGGGGAGCGGGCCACCTACGAGCAGTACTTC. This codes for CASSESPGERATYEQYF.

This chain connects TRBV6-5 to TRBJ2-5; 8 bases are shared with TRBD2. The CDR3 loop spans 14 amino acids. CDR1 is MNHEY, CDR2 SVGAGI, per germline. V shed 5 bases and J 5 bases; nucleotides not matched to a gene: 7. CDR3 DNA sequence: TGTGCCAGCAGTAGCGGGAGCGCTGGTGAGACCCAGTACTTC. This codes for CASSSGSAGETQYF.

A note on this clone: At the DNA level, this CDR3 is encoded by other sequences in the same sample as well. The genes are TRBV28 and TRBJ2-7, with 7 bases fitting TRBD2. V trimming: 7 bases; J trimming: 0 bases; junction bases outside the gene matches: 6. The V gene's germline CDR1 is MDHEN and CDR2 SYDVKM. This CDR3 comprises 14 residues. The CDR3: CASIPGGSSYEQYF. In DNA, the CDR3 is TGTGCCAGCATCCCGGGAGGCAGCTCCTACGAGCAGTACTTC.

This sequence joins TRBV11-3 and TRBJ2-2; D is undetermined. This CDR3 has 14 amino acids. V lost 5 bases and J 6 bases, leaving 13 bases between the germline ends. Germline-derived CDR1 and CDR2 are SGHNT and YENEEA. The CDR3, as DNA: TGTGCCAGCAGCCCAACTCGGGTCGCCGGGGAGCTGTTTTTT. This gives the protein CASSPTRVAGELFF.

The CDR3 DNA reads TGTGCCAGCAGTTACTATTATAATTCACCCCTCCACTTT. Translating gives CASSYYYNSPLHF. This chain connects TRBV12-3 or TRBV12-4 to TRBJ1-6; D not resolved. Trimming removed 4 bases from V and 4 bases from J, with 5 bases in between. This CDR3 contains 13 residues.

In the case of this clone: Other DNA variants within this sample encode the same CDR3. This chain links TRBV2 with TRBJ1-2; 9 bases agree with TRBD1. Germline CDR1 and CDR2: SNHLY and FYNNEI. The CDR3 contains 14 residues. Trimming took 6 bases from V and 2 from J; bases not matched to a gene: 4. CDR3 nucleotide sequence: TGTGCCAGCAGCTTACAGGGGGCAAACTATGGCTACACCTTC. Protein product: CASSLQGANYGYTF. Based on the CDR3 plus reference TRBV2 and TRBJ1-2, the full variable domain is EPEVTQTPSHQVTQMGQEVILRCVPISNHLYFYWYRQILGQKVEFLVSFYNNEISEKSEIFDDQFSVERPDGSNFTLKIRSTKLEDSAMYFCASSLQGANYGYTFGSGTRLTVV.

The chain carries TRBV6-1 and TRBJ1-5, with 11 bases fitting TRBD1. CDR3 length equals 16 residues. CDR1 and CDR2 (germline): MNHNS, SASEGT. V shed 4 bases and J 7 bases; nucleotides not matched to a gene: 9. The DNA for the CDR3 is TGTGCCAGCAGTGCCCCTGCCGGGACAGGGGGGCAGCCCCAGCATTTT. Protein: CASSAPAGTGGQPQHF.

This rearrangement joins TRBV18 to TRBJ2-5, with unresolved D. Germline lookup yields CDR1 KGHSH and CDR2 LQKENI. The CDR3 is 11 amino acids. V lost 6 bases and J lost 5, with 7 bases in between. CDR3 sequence reads: CASSTPETQYF. As DNA, the CDR3 is TGTGCCAGCTCCACTCCGGAGACCCAGTACTTC.

CDR3 DNA sequence: TGTGCCAGCAGCCAAGTTGGCGGAACCTACGAGCAGTACTTC. It is translated as CASSQVGGTYEQYF. This chain joins TRBV4-2 and TRBJ2-7; D is undetermined. The CDR3 is 14 amino acids. The ends were cut back, 1 base at V and 2 bases at J, with 9 bases in the middle. Germline V gene sequence: CDR1 LGHNA, CDR2 YNFKEQ.

The chain uses TRBV3-1 (or the pseudogene TRBV3-2) and TRBJ1-3, with TRBD1 matching over 8 bases. The V and J ends lost 1 base and 2 bases, in that order; junction bases with no gene match: 1. The germline V gene has CDR1 LGHDT and CDR2 YNNKEL (reference sequence). The CDR3 covers 15 residues. This CDR3 reads CASSQGTGTGNTIYF. The CDR3 nucleotides are TGTGCCAGCAGCCAAGGGACAGGGACTGGAAACACCATATATTTT.

The V call is TRBV6-1, the J call TRBJ1-5, with 7 bases identical to TRBD1. Germline V gene lookup returns CDR1 MNHNS and CDR2 SASEGT. V was pared by 3 bases and J by 7 bases, with 3 bases of the junction left unmatched. The CDR3 has 13 amino acids. CDR3 loop: CASSEGQRQPQHF. Here the CDR3 DNA reads TGTGCCAGCAGTGAGGGACAGCGCCAGCCCCAGCATTTT.

V and J are TRBV4-2 and TRBJ2-5, with 11 bases matching TRBD2. Germline loops: CDR1 LGHNA, CDR2 YNFKEQ. J gave up 1 base and V 0 bases, and 7 bases lay outside the gene matches. The CDR3 covers 18 residues. The CDR3 protein is CASSQDGGLAGLQETQYF. The CDR3 DNA reads TGTGCCAGCAGCCAAGACGGAGGACTAGCGGGTCTCCAAGAGACCCAGTACTTC.

J is TRBJ1-6 and V is TRBV5-1; D gene ambiguous. Germline V gene lookup returns CDR1 SGHRS and CDR2 YFSETQ. V dropped 0 bases and J dropped 1 base, with 11 bases sitting between them. The CDR3 consists of 17 residues. The CDR3 region has the DNA TGCGCCAGCAGCTTGGGCGAAACGAGTTCCTATAATTCACCCCTCCACTTT. Its protein product is CASSLGETSSYNSPLHF.

The chain combines TRBV15 with TRBJ2-6; weak D call: TRBD1 (6 bases). Germline CDR1 reads LNHNV; CDR2 reads YYDKDF (reference sequence). This CDR3 comprises 15 residues. V was trimmed by 4 bases and J by 2 bases, leaving 9 bases between them. The DNA of the CDR3 is TGTGCCACCAGCACCCGGACAGCTGGGGCCAACGTCCTGACTTTC. It codes for CATSTRTAGANVLTF.

V usage is TRBV30 and J usage is TRBJ1-5; D call uncertain. The V gene's germline CDR1 is GTSNPN and CDR2 SVGIG (reference sequence). V lost 0 bases, J lost 0 bases, and 9 bases lay in between. This CDR3 is built from 15 residues. The CDR3 reads CAWSVNSVSNQPQHF. DNA of the CDR3: TGTGCCTGGAGTGTAAACAGTGTTAGCAATCAGCCCCAGCATTTT.

The rearrangement uses TRBV29-1 and TRBJ2-7; 9 nucleotides agree with TRBD1. The J segment lost 6 bases and the V segment lost 6 bases, leaving 9 bases of the junction unmatched. Germline V CDR1 and CDR2: SQVTM, ANQGSEA. The CDR3 runs to 13 residues. The CDR3 region is CSVRRTGDAEQYF. CDR3 DNA: TGCAGCGTCCGAAGGACAGGGGACGCCGAGCAGTACTTC.